This T cell receptor beta chain appears in the sequencing data of a study of early T cells in non-severe SARS-CoV-2 infection. Via MiXCR, TCRdb re-called the 5' RACE reads, giving one row per CDR3 protein. The sample consists of approximately 120,000 distinct CDR3 sequences, about 15% of them appearing once. The CDR3 length is 13 residues. Germline CDR1 reads MNHNS; CDR2 reads SASEGT. The V end was cut by 6 bases, the J end by 2 bases, with 10 bases between. The chain has TRBV6-1 and TRBJ1-2; D is undetermined. The receptor's source is an adult who was a healthcare worker with PCR-confirmed SARS-CoV-2 infection or an uninfected control (not recorded which). The source material was whole blood. DNA for the CDR3: TGTGCCAGCAGCCGCAAGGACAACTATGGCTACACCTTC. Translated, it gives CASSRKDNYGYTF.